The clone carrying this T cell receptor beta chain came up many times. The target antigen is unknown. Read data end 3 residues before the CDR3 end; the end is taken from the germline J gene. The sample comes from a study of T cell clonality in common variable immunodeficiency. General observations from the study: Patient heterogeneity in the CVID cohort limited correlations between repertoire features and clinical complications. T cell subpopulation sequencing would be needed to explain CVID clonality.

Per the germline V gene, CDR1 is MDHEN and CDR2 is SYDVKM. V dropped 1 base and J dropped 3 bases, with 15 bases sitting between them. The CDR3 extends over 16 amino acids. Assay used: immunoSEQ multiplex PCR; TCRdb lists only in-frame clones, some missing. This set yields roughly 60,000 clones and no singletons; the top ten hold over 1.5%. The sequenced sample was peripheral blood mononuclear cells. The TCR comes from a person aged 18-69 years in good health. The chain recombines TRBV28 with TRBJ2-5; D perhaps matches TRBD1 (5 bases). The part of the CDR3 DNA that was read is TGTGCCAGCAGTTTATATAAGGGGATCCCTAAAGAGACC. This codes for CASSLYKGIPKET. The full-length CDR3 reads as CASSLYKGIPKETQYF.